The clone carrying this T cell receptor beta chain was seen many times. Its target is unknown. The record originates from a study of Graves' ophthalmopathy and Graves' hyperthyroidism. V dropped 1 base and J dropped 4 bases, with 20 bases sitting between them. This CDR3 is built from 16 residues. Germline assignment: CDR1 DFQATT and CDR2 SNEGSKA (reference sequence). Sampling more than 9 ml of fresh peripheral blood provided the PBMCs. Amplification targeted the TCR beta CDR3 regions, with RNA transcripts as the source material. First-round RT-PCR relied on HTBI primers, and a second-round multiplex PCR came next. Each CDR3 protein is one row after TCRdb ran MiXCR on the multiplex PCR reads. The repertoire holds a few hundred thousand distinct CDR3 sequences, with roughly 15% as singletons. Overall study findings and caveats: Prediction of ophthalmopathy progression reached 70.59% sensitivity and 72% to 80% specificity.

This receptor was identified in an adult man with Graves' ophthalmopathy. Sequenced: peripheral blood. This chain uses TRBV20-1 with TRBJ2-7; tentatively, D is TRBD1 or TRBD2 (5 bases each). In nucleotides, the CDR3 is TGCAGTGCTAGAGTCGGGGAGAGGGGCTTTCGGTACGAGCAGTACTTC. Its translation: CSARVGERGFRYEQYF.